This TCR beta chain derives from a study of blood T cells in healthy people across ages (dated by TCRdb to between 2014 and 2017). In the study overall: In model experiments, template switching captured roughly one uniquely barcoded TCR beta cDNA molecule for every two T cells. Four age groups were formed from the donors: young (average 16 years), middle-aged (approximately 41), aged (approximately 60) and long-lived (less than 85). To track age-related changes in TCR beta repertoire diversity, the study relied on deep sequencing normalized with unique cDNA molecular identifiers. Using the same blood draw, the study looked at two additional independent replicas of 1 million unique cDNA reads for two donors, one aged 18 to 30 and the other aged 80 or older. Donors of different ages were randomly distributed across sequencing lanes to avoid experimental bias. What the study reported, not specific to this receptor: Observed TCR beta diversity per million T cells fell roughly linearly with age, and a significant reduction was already apparent by age around 40. Compared with the aged group, the long-lived group had more naive CD4+ T cells, fewer expanded clones and increased TCR diversity, a pattern suggesting age selection. A strong correlation was found between observed TCR beta diversity and the percentage of naive T cells measured by flow cytometry. Donor CMV infection status was unknown, potentially confounding age-related changes in expanded clonotypes. Conclusive comparison of naive and antigen-experienced compartments was prevented by the profiling of bulk unsorted PBMCs. Total diversity estimates from one million sequenced T cells were considered lower bounds and underestimates.

The method behind the library was 5' RACE. These reads were obtained on an Illumina HiSeq 2500. A second about 6 to 11 cycle PCR used a sample-barcoded 5' primer and a J-beta primer mix. Each TCR beta cDNA molecule received a unique molecular identifier from a template-switch 5' adaptor carrying 12 random nucleotides. Each sample yielded at least 2.5 million CDR3-containing paired-end reads. First-strand cDNA was synthesized from all RNA with the Mint cDNA synthesis kit, primed by a TRBC-specific oligonucleotide. Following uracil-DNA glycosylase treatment, all cDNA underwent a first 18-cycle PCR with the universal primers M1SS and BC2_uni_R. The original methods were these. Normalization of each sample was performed by random selection of 1 million high-quality reads, each carrying a distinct molecular identifier. Instead of being binned into consensus sequences, reads with shared molecular identifiers were discarded. CDR3 identification, clonotype clustering and error correction used MiTCR with a Q25 quality threshold and the strictest error-elimination algorithm. A nonparametric unseen species model with Euler transformation was used to estimate a lower bound on total TCR beta diversity. TCRdb reprocessed the public reads (quality trimming at Q25 with fastp, clone calling with MiXCR) and kept in-frame beta chains. Each entry is one CDR3 protein sequence, shown with its most common DNA and genes. These V and J calls rely on TCRdb rather than the paper's analysis. The sample has 730,000 or so distinct CDR3 sequences on record, roughly 41% of them singletons. Of the sample, around 30% is held by the ten largest clones.

The CDR3 starts with the cysteine, ends with the phenylalanine, and has 15 residues. The entry retains the CDR3 DNA only, 45 bases that are in frame from base 1. V drops 1 base and J drops 6 bases, leaving 12 bases in between. Via the germline V gene, CDR1 is SGHTA and CDR2 FQGNSA. Note on this clonotype: Its antigen is unknown. No base-level quality is on record; no much larger clone is a single base apart.

Systemically healthy Caucasian individuals from Russia, some 40 in total and aged roughly 6 to 95 years, were included as donors. Each donor gave 8 to 10 milliliters of peripheral blood, drawn into EDTA-treated Vacutainer tubes. Ficoll-Paque density-gradient centrifugation was used to isolate PBMCs, with at least 6.5 million per sample. Trizol reagent was used to extract total RNA from the PBMCs, yielding at least 5.5 micrograms per sample. The percentages of naive CD45RAhigh/CD27high T cells were determined by flow cytometry on a PBMC aliquot from every donor. This TCR derives from a man at least 80 years old in good health. The V and J genes are TRBV7-2 and TRBJ2-2; tentative D gene TRBD1, with 6 bases matching. Sequenced material: blood. The encoded CDR3 is CASSLESGDAGELFF. The nucleotide sequence is given as TGTGCCAGCAGCTTAGAATCAGGGGACGCCGGGGAGCTGTTTTTT.